Listed below are T cell receptor beta chains from one sample, sequenced in a study of T cells after yellow fever vaccination. TCRdb re-analysed the 5' RACE reads in MiXCR, keeping a single row per CDR3 protein. The repertoire consists of under 550,000 distinct CDR3 sequences, with 20% to 25% occurring once and the leading ten covering 15% to 20%. The source was PBMCs, collected 21 days after the first yellow fever vaccination. The receptor source for this set is a young man who received the YFV17D yellow fever vaccine. Both conserved end residues are part of each CDR3. D genes are given only for firm matches. Some rows mark clone size as missing; the rest say once, few, many or name a class of expanded clone.

clone_size | j_call | v_call | d_call | cdr3_aa | cdr3_nt
once | TRBJ2-3 | TRBV24-1 | TRBD2 | CATSPGGIAGYTDTQYF | TGTGCCACCAGTCCCGGGGGGATAGCGGGGTACACAGATACGCAGTATTTT
NA | TRBJ2-5 | TRBV29-1 | TRBD1 | CSFRTGAGETQYF | TGCAGCTTTAGGACAGGGGCGGGGGAGACCCAGTACTTC
few | TRBJ2-7 | TRBV27 | TRBD1 | CASSYRGLYEQYF | TGTGCCAGCAGTTACAGGGGGCTGTACGAGCAGTACTTC
few | TRBJ2-1 | TRBV9 | NA | CASSVSGGPLTHNEQFF | TGTGCCAGCAGCGTTTCCGGAGGCCCCCTAACACACAATGAGCAGTTCTTC
NA | TRBJ2-7 | TRBV20-1 | TRBD1 | CSARKSLTGGIYEQYF | TGCAGTGCTAGGAAATCGTTGACAGGGGGTATCTACGAGCAGTACTTC
NA | TRBJ2-5 | TRBV6-5 | NA | CASSYGQGVETQYF | TGTGCCAGCAGTTACGGGCAGGGAGTAGAGACCCAGTACTTC
few | TRBJ2-7 | TRBV23-1 | NA | CASLPRPSSYEQYF | TGCGCCAGCTTACCCCGGCCTAGCTCCTACGAGCAGTACTTC
NA | TRBJ2-3 | TRBV5-1 | TRBD2 | CASRRSGGGETDTQYF | TGCGCCAGCAGAAGGTCGGGGGGAGGGGAAACAGATACGCAGTATTTT
NA | TRBJ2-5 | TRBV7-2 | TRBD2 | CASSLRGGTQETQYF | TGTGCCAGCAGCTTACGCGGGGGGACCCAAGAGACCCAGTACTTC
many | TRBJ1-2 | TRBV7-2 | NA | CASSLVAYGYTF | TGTGCCAGCAGCTTAGTTGCCTATGGCTACACCTTC
NA | TRBJ2-3 | TRBV4-3 | TRBD2 | CASSPTPSGDTDTQYF | TGCGCCAGCAGCCCCACCCCCAGCGGGGACACAGATACGCAGTATTTT
NA | TRBJ2-3 | TRBV14 | NA | CASSQETGAASTDTQYF | TGTGCCAGCAGCCAAGAAACGGGGGCAGCTAGCACAGATACGCAGTATTTT
NA | TRBJ2-3 | TRBV5-1 | TRBD1 | CASIGQGAVNTQYF | TGCGCCAGCATCGGACAGGGGGCCGTTAATACGCAGTATTTT
few | TRBJ1-3 | TRBV25-1 | NA | CASSEYGSSGNTIYF | TGTGCCAGCAGTGAATACGGCAGCTCTGGAAACACCATATATTTT
NA | TRBJ2-1 | TRBV28 | NA | CASNRGFGYNEQFF | TGTGCCAGCAATCGAGGCTTCGGGTACAATGAGCAGTTCTTC
NA | TRBJ1-1 | TRBV10-3 | TRBD1 | CAIKPQGARTEAFF | TGTGCCATCAAACCCCAGGGGGCGAGGACTGAAGCTTTCTTT
few | TRBJ2-2 | TRBV20-1 | NA | CSARDMMTALRGRANTGELFF | TGCAGTGCTAGAGATATGATGACAGCTCTAAGGGGAAGGGCGAACACCGGGGAGCTGTTTTTT
NA | TRBJ1-5 | TRBV12-3/TRBV12-4 | TRBD1 | CASSRTGEGPQHF | TGTGCCAGCAGCCGGACAGGCGAAGGGCCCCAGCATTTT
NA | TRBJ1-6 | TRBV29-1 | NA | CSVRDGNSPLHF | TGCAGCGTTCGGGACGGTAATTCACCCCTCCACTTT
many | TRBJ1-2 | TRBV6-5 | NA | CASSTAGGAYGYTF | TGTGCCAGCAGCACCGCCGGAGGAGCCTATGGCTACACCTTC
NA | TRBJ1-1 | TRBV2 | TRBD1 | CASSEATGDQAFF | TGTGCCAGCAGTGAAGCAACAGGGGACCAAGCTTTCTTT
NA | TRBJ1-4 | TRBV7-8 | NA | CASSNPRGVSEKLFF | TGTGCCAGCAGCAACCCCCGGGGGGTTTCCGAAAAACTGTTTTTT
NA | TRBJ2-2 | TRBV6-5 | TRBD1 | CASSYETGVGTGVTGELFF | TGTGCCAGCAGTTACGAAACGGGGGTGGGGACAGGGGTCACCGGGGAGCTGTTTTTT
NA | TRBJ1-1 | TRBV20-1 | NA | CSAGGGGYTEAFF | TGCAGTGCTGGTGGGGGGGGGTACACTGAAGCTTTCTTT
NA | TRBJ2-5 | TRBV20-1 | NA | CSASTGQKETQYF | TGCAGTGCTAGTACCGGTCAGAAAGAGACCCAGTACTTC
NA | TRBJ1-6 | TRBV19 | NA | CASTPFGLPSSYNSPLHF | TGTGCCAGTACTCCTTTTGGACTGCCGAGCTCCTATAATTCACCCCTCCACTTT
once | TRBJ2-1 | TRBV6-5 | TRBD1 | CASSYQLGQATEQFF | TGTGCCAGCAGTTACCAACTCGGACAGGCAACTGAGCAGTTCTTC
few | TRBJ2-1 | TRBV6-1 | NA | CASTNVLRPNEQFF | TGTGCCAGCACCAACGTCCTCCGACCTAATGAGCAGTTCTTC
few | TRBJ2-7 | TRBV6-2/TRBV6-3 | TRBD1 | CASRTGADYEQYF | TGTGCCAGCAGGACAGGGGCGGATTACGAGCAGTACTTC
NA | TRBJ2-7 | TRBV11-2 | TRBD2 | CASSPERGASSYEQYF | TGTGCCAGCAGCCCCGAGCGGGGGGCGAGCTCCTACGAGCAGTACTTC
NA | TRBJ1-5 | TRBV9 | NA | CASSDPGYSNQPQHF | TGTGCCAGCAGCGATCCAGGGTATAGCAATCAGCCCCAGCATTTT
few | TRBJ1-6 | TRBV27 | NA | CASTAGGPLHF | TGTGCCAGCACCGCCGGGGGACCCCTCCACTTT
few | TRBJ2-2 | TRBV5-1 | NA | CASSWRRNTGELFF | TGCGCCAGCAGCTGGAGAAGGAACACCGGGGAGCTGTTTTTT
few | TRBJ2-5 | TRBV27 | TRBD1 | CASRQTGSRAQYF | TGTGCCAGCAGGCAGACAGGGAGCAGGGCCCAGTACTTC
few | TRBJ2-3 | TRBV2 | TRBD1 | CATRQGSTDTQYF | TGTGCCACAAGACAGGGCTCCACAGATACGCAGTATTTT
NA | TRBJ2-1 | TRBV29-1 | NA | CSVEEGRRGGWNEQFF | TGCAGCGTTGAAGAAGGTCGTAGGGGGGGTTGGAATGAGCAGTTCTTC
few | TRBJ2-7 | TRBV11-1 | NA | CASSPRPGHILKAYEQYF | TGTGCCAGCAGCCCCCGGCCGGGACACATACTGAAAGCCTACGAGCAGTACTTC
NA | TRBJ2-7 | TRBV11-2 | TRBD2 | CASSDTRTSGFEQYF | TGTGCCAGCAGCGATACCCGGACTAGCGGATTCGAGCAGTACTTC
NA | TRBJ1-6 | TRBV6-2/TRBV6-3 | NA | CASSSIRNGAYHNSPLHF | TGTGCCAGCAGTTCTATCCGAAATGGCGCCTACCATAATTCACCCCTCCACTTT
many | TRBJ1-1 | TRBV5-4 | NA | CASSLDWNTEAFF | TGTGCCAGTAGCCTCGACTGGAACACTGAAGCTTTCTTT
many | TRBJ2-7 | TRBV6-5 | NA | CASSPLGRVGSYEQYF | TGTGCCAGCAGCCCACTGGGCCGGGTAGGCTCCTACGAGCAGTACTTC
few | TRBJ2-7 | TRBV6-5 | NA | CASSYSLVGSSKQYF | TGTGCCAGCAGTTACTCGCTAGTTGGCTCGAGCAAGCAGTACTTC
NA | TRBJ2-6 | TRBV11-1 | TRBD1 | CASSHSTGTGDYSGANVLTF | TGTGCCAGCAGCCATTCCACCGGGACAGGTGACTACTCTGGGGCCAACGTCCTGACTTTC
few | TRBJ1-6 | TRBV12-3/TRBV12-4 | TRBD1 | CASRVTGDSPLHF | TGTGCCAGCAGGGTGACAGGGGATTCACCCCTCCACTTT
NA | TRBJ1-1 | TRBV5-1 | TRBD1 | CASSLRGRLNTEAFF | TGCGCCAGCAGCTTAAGGGGGCGACTGAACACTGAAGCTTTCTTT
few | TRBJ2-3 | TRBV5-1 | NA | CASCPLAESSTDTQYF | TGCGCCAGCTGCCCACTAGCAGAATCTAGCACAGATACGCAGTATTTT
many | TRBJ1-5 | TRBV20-1 | NA | CSARGNQPQHF | TGCAGTGCTAGAGGCAATCAGCCCCAGCATTTT
NA | TRBJ2-3 | TRBV10-3 | TRBD2 | CAISTPGLAADTQYF | TGTGCCATCAGTACGCCGGGACTAGCGGCAGATACGCAGTATTTT
NA | TRBJ1-2 | TRBV30 | NA | CAWSRDGPYGYTF | TGTGCCTGGAGTAGGGACGGCCCATATGGCTACACCTTC
NA | TRBJ2-2 | TRBV9 | TRBD2 | CASKAGGQGGELFF | TGTGCCAGCAAGGCGGGGGGGCAGGGCGGGGAGCTGTTTTTT
few | TRBJ2-1 | TRBV7-2 | TRBD2 | CASSSGLAGGPRNEQFF | TGTGCCAGCAGCTCGGGACTAGCGGGGGGGCCTCGGAATGAGCAGTTCTTC
NA | TRBJ1-6 | TRBV10-3 | NA | CAISESNSPLHF | TGTGCCATCAGTGAGTCGAATTCACCCCTCCACTTT
NA | TRBJ2-5 | TRBV6-1 | NA | CASSDFTGLEEETQYF | TGTGCCAGCAGTGATTTTACAGGGCTCGAGGAAGAGACCCAGTACTTC
few | TRBJ2-2 | TRBV28 | NA | CASSFPGQPSGELFF | TGTGCCAGCAGTTTCCCCGGACAGCCTTCCGGGGAGCTGTTTTTT
few | TRBJ1-5 | TRBV5-5 | NA | CASSLAHLSNQPQHF | TGTGCCAGCAGCTTGGCCCACCTTAGCAATCAGCCCCAGCATTTT
NA | TRBJ2-3 | TRBV9 | TRBD2 | CASSTTSGGRRLTDTQYF | TGTGCCAGCAGCACAACTAGCGGGGGACGTCGGTTGACAGATACGCAGTATTTT
few | TRBJ2-2 | TRBV10-3 | TRBD2 | CAISDPGGRRITGELFF | TGTGCCATCAGTGATCCGGGGGGGCGCCGGATCACCGGGGAGCTGTTTTTT
NA | TRBJ2-3 | TRBV20-1 | NA | CSAYRVGSTDTQYF | TGCAGTGCTTACAGGGTGGGTTCCACAGATACGCAGTATTTT
NA | TRBJ1-6 | TRBV10-3 | NA | CAISEWTAPSNSPLHF | TGTGCCATCAGTGAGTGGACGGCCCCGAGTAATTCTCCCCTCCACTTT